This T cell receptor beta chain is drawn from a study of T-cell memory formation after mild COVID-19. The CDR3 is made up of 13 amino acids. Deletions cut 0 bases from V and 7 bases from J, with 7 bases between. CDR1 is SGHRS and CDR2 is YFSETQ in the germline V gene. Findings of the study overall: Balance between CD4 and CD8 was seen in clones contracting day 15 to 85, and a CD4+ lean was seen in later expanders. Pre-infection memory carried some responding clones, suggesting that cross-reactive memory joined. For contracting clones, CD4+ ones sat mainly in CM and EM, CD8+ in EMRA.

The sample holds a few counts of this clonotype. The antigen is not known. TCR alpha and TCR beta cDNA libraries with sample barcodes and UMIs came from 5'RACE using constant-segment primers. TCRdb reanalysed the 5' RACE reads using MiXCR and keeps one entry per CDR3 protein. The sample shows a few hundred thousand distinct CDR3 sequences, roughly 20% of them seen only once. The V and J genes are TRBV5-1 and TRBJ1-4; the D gene is possibly TRBD1 (5 bases). The sample was PBMCs or a T cell subset sorted from them (not recorded which). The source is a man aged 18-30 years who had mild COVID-19 (a few samples of this study predate the infection). Cell type and time point are not known. In nucleotides, the CDR3 is TGCGCCAGCAGCTTGGGTAGGGGTGAAAAACTGTTTTTT. Translating gives CASSLGRGEKLFF.